The next 20 T cell receptor beta chains were all read from a single sample in a study of T cells in Graves' hyperthyroidism and ophthalmopathy. Researchers took RNA transcripts and amplified the TCR beta CDR3 regions from them. The HTBI primer set drove a first-round RT-PCR of the TCR CDR3. TCRdb redid the calling of the multiplex PCR reads with MiXCR, one entry per CDR3 protein. This table has roughly 840,000 distinct CDR3 sequences, more than 30% appearing once. Specimen: blood. These receptors were collected from a man aged 18-30 years with Graves' hyperthyroidism.

The chain carries TRBV7-8 and TRBJ1-4; no firm D call. Per the germline V gene, CDR1 is SGHVS and CDR2 is FQNEAQ. CDR3 length: 15 amino acids. V dropped 5 bases and J dropped 7 bases, with 17 bases sitting between them. The CDR3 coding sequence is TGTGCCAGCAGCCGATGGTCGTCTGATGGTGAAAAACTGTTTTTT. This gives the protein CASSRWSSDGEKLFF.

The chain links TRBV12-3 or TRBV12-4 to TRBJ1-4; D is ambiguous. The CDR3 has 12 residues. With 4 bases removed from V and 13 bases from J, the gap between germline ends came to 13 bases. The CDR3 nucleotides are TGTGCCAGCAGTTACCGCGGGTTTGGACTGTTTTTT. Protein sequence: CASSYRGFGLFF.

This chain uses TRBV7-2 with TRBJ2-7; D remains unclear. V lost 6 bases and J 2 bases, leaving 20 bases between the germline ends. Germline assignment: CDR1 SGHTA and CDR2 FQGNSA. The CDR3 is 16 amino acids. The DNA of the CDR3 is TGTGCCAGCAGTTATGGGGTCTTTAGCCCCACCTACGAGCAGTACTTC. Residues: CASSYGVFSPTYEQYF.

This clonotype was seen more than once but under ten times. V is TRBV6-6 and J is TRBJ1-1, with no clear D. The ends were cut back, 4 bases at V and 3 bases at J, with 15 bases in the middle. The CDR3 has 15 residues. Germline assignment: CDR1 MNHNY and CDR2 SVGAGI (reference sequence). CDR3 nucleotide sequence: TGTGCCAGCAGTTCATTGTTTGCGCGGGACACTGAAGCTTTCTTT. Protein: CASSSLFARDTEAFF.

The chain couples TRBV25-1 to TRBJ2-2; D remains unclear. The CDR3 totals 11 residues. The germline gives CDR1 MGHDK, CDR2 SYGVNS. Between the trimmed V and J ends, which lost 8 bases and 7 bases, there was a span of 8 bases. The CDR3 DNA reads as TGTGCCAGCTTAGTAGGCGGGGAGCTGTTTTTT. Its translation: CASLVGGELFF.

The chain couples TRBV28 to TRBJ1-5, with 10 bases matching TRBD1. The V gene's germline CDR1 is MDHEN and CDR2 SYDVKM. V lost 5 bases and J lost 8; bases outside the gene matches: 3. The CDR3 extends over 13 amino acids. The CDR3 region is CASSRTGGKPQHF. CDR3 bases: TGTGCCAGCAGTAGGACAGGGGGGAAGCCCCAGCATTTT.

The chain links TRBV6-5 to TRBJ2-7; 7 bases are shared with TRBD2. After removal of 6 bases from V and 7 bases from J, the junction contained 9 bases not matched to a gene. The CDR3 consists of 13 residues. The germline V gene encodes CDR1 MNHEY and CDR2 SVGAGI. The CDR3 bases are TGTGCCAGCAGAACTAGCGCGGCGGGGGAGCAGTACTTC. It encodes CASRTSAAGEQYF.

As for this clonotype: A clone one base away is much larger, so this may be a read error. The chain is built from TRBV7-2 and TRBJ1-4, with D perhaps matching TRBD1 (6 bases). V lost 4 bases, J lost 5 bases, and 14 bases lay in between. Per germline, CDR1 SGHTA and CDR2 FQGNSA. The CDR3 has 15 amino acids. CDR3 sequence (DNA): TGTGCCAGCAGCTCACGGGCAGGGGCGAATGAAAAACTGTTTTTT. It translates to CASSSRAGANEKLFF.

This sequence joins TRBV6-5 and TRBJ1-2; a possible D gene is TRBD1 (5 bases). The CDR3 has 14 residues. Germline-derived CDR1 and CDR2 are MNHEY and SVGAGI. V was pared by 7 bases and J by 2 bases, with 14 bases between. CDR3 loop: CASTLGTVNYGYTF. The CDR3 region has the DNA TGTGCCAGCACTCTGGGGACGGTCAACTATGGCTACACCTTC.

This clonotype occurred a few times. This rearrangement joins TRBV7-2 to TRBJ2-5; a possible D gene is TRBD2 (5 bases). Looked up from germline, CDR1 is SGHTA and CDR2 is FQGNSA. Trimming took 1 base from V and 2 from J, leaving 8 bases between them. The CDR3 loop spans 14 amino acids. For the CDR3, the DNA is TGTGCCAGCAGCTTAGTTCGGGAACAAGAGACCCAGTACTTC. Translating gives CASSLVREQETQYF. The full variable domain, in which reference TRBV7-2 and TRBJ2-5 provide the parts outside the CDR3, is GAGVSQSPSNKVTEKGKDVELRCDPISGHTALYWYRQSLGQGLEFLIYFQGNSAPDKSGLPSDRFSAERTGGSVSTLTIQRTQQEDSAVYLCASSLVREQETQYFGPGTRLLVL.

This chain links TRBV6-8 with TRBJ1-2; TRBD1 aligns across 7 bases. The CDR3 extends over 18 amino acids. CDR1 is MNHGY, CDR2 SAAAGT, per germline. V lost 5 bases to trimming and J lost 2 bases; unmatched junction nucleotides: 17. Here the CDR3 reads CASSPESWGSGGNYGYTF. Written as DNA, the CDR3 is TGTGCCAGCAGTCCCGAATCTTGGGGGTCAGGGGGGAACTATGGCTACACCTTC.

This chain connects TRBV19 to TRBJ1-5, with TRBD1 identical over 10 bases. In germline, CDR1 is LNHDA, CDR2 SQIVND (reference sequence). V lost 5 bases, J lost 4 bases, and 8 bases stayed unmatched. This CDR3 contains 16 residues. CDR3 sequence: CASSRTGGGPNQPQHF. CDR3 in DNA: TGTGCCAGTAGTCGGACAGGGGGGGGGCCAAATCAGCCCCAGCATTTT.

The V and J genes are TRBV6-5 and TRBJ2-7; maybe TRBD1 (6 bases). CDR1 and CDR2 from the germline V gene are MNHEY and SVGAGI. The CDR3 extends over 16 amino acids. Trimming shortened V by 3 bases and J by 0 bases, and 15 bases separated the two germline ends. CDR3 nucleotide sequence: TGTGCCAGCAGTTATGATGCAGGGGCGAGCTCCTACGAGCAGTACTTC. It codes for CASSYDAGASSYEQYF.

This chain joins TRBV29-1 and TRBJ1-2; maybe TRBD1 (6 bases). This CDR3 contains 13 residues. The V end lost 0 bases, the J end lost 6 bases, and 11 bases lay between the germline ends. Germline assignment: CDR1 SQVTM and CDR2 ANQGSEA. The CDR3 DNA follows: TGCAGCGTTGAAGAATCTGCAGGGGATGGCTACACCTTC. Translated: CSVEESAGDGYTF.

V usage is TRBV7-9 and J usage is TRBJ2-7; a possible D gene is TRBD2 (5 bases). There are 12 residues in the CDR3. Germline-derived CDR1 and CDR2 are SEHNR and FQNEAQ (reference sequence). V dropped 5 bases and J dropped 6 bases, with 11 bases sitting between them. For the CDR3, the DNA is TGTGCCAGCAGCGCAGCGGATGCCGAGCAGTACTTC. Protein sequence: CASSAADAEQYF. Full variable domain (remainder filled in from reference TRBV7-9 and TRBJ2-7): DTGVSQNPRHKITKRGQNVTFRCDPISEHNRLYWYRQTLGQGPEFLTYFQNEAQLEKSRLLSDRFSAERPKGSFSTLEIQRTEQGDSAMYLCASSAADAEQYFGPGTRLTVT.

At least ten counts were recorded for this clonotype. V is TRBV7-6 and J is TRBJ2-2; D is uncertain. V was shortened by 5 bases and J by 6 bases, with 13 bases between the two germline ends. The CDR3 contains 14 residues. The V gene's germline CDR1 is SGHVS and CDR2 FNYEAQ. The CDR3 sequence: CASSAPQPAGELFF. The CDR3 bases are TGTGCCAGCAGCGCACCTCAGCCCGCCGGGGAGCTGTTTTTT.

The J gene is TRBJ1-3, the V gene TRBV20-1; D is perhaps TRBD1 (5 bases). CDR1 DFQATT and CDR2 SNEGSKA come from the germline V gene (reference sequence). The CDR3 length is 17 residues. The V end was cut by 1 base, the J end by 0 bases, with 16 bases between. In DNA, the CDR3 is TGCAGTGCTAGAGGGGGCAGGACCGTCTTCTCTGGAAACACCATATATTTT. Its protein is CSARGGRTVFSGNTIYF.

This clonotype was detected many times. CDR3 protein: CSVISLYEQYF. The CDR3 nucleotides are TGCAGCGTTATATCTCTCTACGAGCAGTACTTC. The rearrangement uses TRBV29-1 and TRBJ2-7; D not resolved. CDR1 and CDR2 (germline): SQVTM, ANQGSEA. V was cut by 5 bases and J by 3 bases, with 8 bases left in between. The CDR3 runs 11 residues.

The V and J genes are TRBV7-9 and TRBJ1-1; TRBD1 matches at 10 bases. The V gene's germline CDR1 is SEHNR and CDR2 FQNEAQ (reference sequence). J gave up 3 bases and V 8 bases, and 6 bases lay outside the gene matches. The CDR3 has 14 amino acids. The CDR3 nucleotides read TGTGCCAGCCATTCGGACAGGGGGGACACTGAAGCTTTCTTT. Translated: CASHSDRGDTEAFF. The full variable domain, its missing parts supplied by reference TRBV7-9 and TRBJ1-1, is DTGVSQNPRHKITKRGQNVTFRCDPISEHNRLYWYRQTLGQGPEFLTYFQNEAQLEKSRLLSDRFSAERPKGSFSTLEIQRTEQGDSAMYLCASHSDRGDTEAFFGQGTRLTVV.

The V and J genes are TRBV19 and TRBJ2-7, with 7 bases fitting TRBD1. V lost 5 bases and J lost 7; bases outside the gene matches: 8. CDR1 LNHDA and CDR2 SQIVND come from the germline V gene (reference sequence). This CDR3 region has 13 residues. The CDR3 reads CASSPGRGIEQYF. CDR3 in DNA: TGTGCCAGTAGTCCCGGCAGGGGGATAGAGCAGTACTTC.